This entry describes one T cell receptor beta chain. Only a few counts were recorded for this clonotype. What antigen it recognizes has not been identified. No base quality values were provided; no much bigger clone lies one nucleotide off. The CDR1 and CDR2 encoded by the germline V gene are MNHNS and SASEGT. The CDR3 runs 17 residues from the cysteine to the phenylalanine. Just CDR3 DNA is preserved here, 51 bases in frame from base 1. Trimming leaves V shorter by 6 bases and J shorter by 6 bases, with the junction holding 16 bases beyond the gene matches. Ophthalmopathy patients had moderately to severely active disease, Clinical Activity Score of at least 3, NOSPECS grade of at least 4, and duration under 3 months. Exclusion was applied to patients with uncontrolled infections, other autoimmune diseases, pregnancy or lactation. Diagnoses were based on clinical symptoms, serum thyroxine and TRAb, thyroid ultrasound and orbital computed tomography. PBMCs were isolated from more than 8 ml of fresh peripheral blood by Ficoll-Paque density gradient centrifugation. Total RNA was extracted using Trizol reagent, and RNA quality was assessed on an Agilent 2100 Bioanalyzer.

This sample was taken from a study of T cells in Graves' hyperthyroidism and ophthalmopathy (dated by TCRdb to the late 2010s). Background for the entire study: Peripheral blood samples were taken at initial diagnosis, before any treatment was given. To identify TCR V-J signatures that set the groups apart, the researchers used a discovery cohort of approximately 98 patients, made up of 40 to 45 with Graves' ophthalmopathy and 57 with stable Graves' hyperthyroidism. An independent validation cohort of around 19 hyperthyroidism patients and about 16 patients who later progressed to ophthalmopathy tested prospective prediction of ophthalmopathy. The 100 or so discovery patients were divided at random into training and test sets in a 7:3 ratio. In about 6 Graves' hyperthyroidism patients, the study also compared T-cell repertoires from thyroid tissue with T-cell repertoires from blood. After blood sampling, hyperthyroidism patients were treated with methimazole at a starting dose of 30 mg daily, and ophthalmopathy patients were treated with high-dose intravenous methylprednisolone. The paper reports TCR Vbeta CDR3 sequencing of fewer than 150 peripheral blood samples: approximately 41 ophthalmopathy, roughly 74 hyperthyroidism and about 17 progressor patients.

The investigation overall reported the following: In validation, progression to ophthalmopathy was predicted by the model with about 70% sensitivity and roughly 76% specificity, a median of about 6.8 months before onset. Most expanded thyroid clonotypes (frequency above 0.001) were also detected in blood, a finding suggesting that blood repertoires may reflect thyroid immune responses. No statistical method was used to set the sample size in advance, and investigators knew the group allocation. Ophthalmopathy was separated from stable hyperthyroidism by a 13 V-J signature model, with about 88% sensitivity and about 81% specificity obtained in cross-validation and 80%/75% obtained in testing.

TCR beta CDR3 regions were amplified from RNA transcripts. A first-round RT-PCR of the TCR CDR3 used the HTBI primer set with the Qiagen OneStep RT-PCR kit. The libraries were constructed in a second round of multiplex PCR and then size-selected and purified. Libraries were sequenced paired-end with 100 bp reads on an Illumina HiSeq2000. Per the authors' processing: SOAPnuke was used to process the raw data, removing reads that contained adapters or uncalled bases, had a mean Phred below 15, or lacked an exact match to the constant primer or identifier. High-quality paired reads were merged using COPE v1.2.5, and each unique nucleotide sequence was defined as a clonotype. MiTCR v1.1 was used to align clonotypes to the IMGT TRBV, TRBD and TRBJ reference segments. The analysis was restricted to V-J combinations with a frequency above 0.0001, which together covered 99.2% of the repertoires. The TCS score was defined as F50 (clonal expansion) divided by E x V (chaos), with BLOSUM62-based TCRdist calculated between CDR3 peptides within each V-J. Welch's t-statistics and random forest reduced fewer than 600 V-J features to fewer than 15, which were used in a naive Bayes classifier (R e1071). TCRdb's own reprocessing of the public reads used fastp at Q25 and MiXCR and kept productive beta chains. Every distinct CDR3 protein forms one entry, paired with its most common genes and DNA. These V and J calls originate from TCRdb's pipeline instead of the authors' own analysis. This sample comprises roughly 280,000 distinct CDR3 sequences, 20% to 25% of them detected only once. Approximately 60% of the sample comes from the top ten.

The sequencing input was blood. The rearranged chain carries TRBV6-1 and TRBJ1-1; the central 10 bases match TRBD1. This receptor was identified in a man aged 25-40 years with Graves' ophthalmopathy. The DNA sequence is as follows: TGTGCCAGCAGAGACGACCGGGACAGGGGTCCACCAGCTGAAGCTTTCTTT. It translates as CASRDDRDRGPPAEAFF.